This T cell receptor beta chain was sequenced for a study of naive and memory T cell subsets. Study-wide findings and caveats: Over 90% of naive TCR sequences appeared only once, unlike memory subsets. A few larger clonotypes appeared in naive repertoires, especially CD8, possibly memory cells re-expressing CD45RA. There was no ground truth to check naive and memory subset results. A clonotype means one alpha or beta sequence, not an alpha/beta pair.

The beta constant-region primer was an equimolar mix of two oligonucleotides covering TRBC1 and TRBC2. Four rounds of PCR amplified the ligated cDNA using nested alpha and beta constant-region primers plus SP2. TCRdb processed the UMI-ligation and nested PCR reads anew with MiXCR; each CDR3 protein has one entry. This sample has roughly 100,000 distinct CDR3 sequences, with roughly 14% found just once. This clonotype was picked up many times. Its target is unknown. This CDR3 comprises 18 residues. The junction had 6 bases not matched to a gene; V was cut back by 0 bases and J by 1 base. Germline V lookup: CDR1 SGHDT, CDR2 YYEEEE.

The V and J genes are TRBV5-6 and TRBJ2-2; 10 bases are shared with TRBD2. The sequence came from a human donor in good health. Sequencing was performed on naive CD8+ T cells from blood. The CDR3 region has the DNA TGTGCCAGCAGCTTGGAGCTAGCGGGAGTTCTGAACACCGGGGAGCTGTTTTTT. Residues: CASSLELAGVLNTGELFF.